These T cell receptor beta chains were read from a single sample in a study of blood T cell repertoires in COVID-19. TCRdb keeps only in-frame clones here, not all; method: immunoSEQ multiplex PCR. The top ten hold 1.1% to 1.5% of the sample, which has around 100,000 clones, more than 75% seen once. Sequencing was performed on peripheral blood. Receptors were obtained from a man in his forties with acute or convalescent COVID-19. CDR3s include the opening cysteine and the closing phenylalanine or tryptophan. A D gene is named only where the DNA matches it firmly. Size tells how often a clone was seen (once, few, many) or the class of an expanded clone, and some rows leave it out.

TRBV5-5	NA	TRBD2	TRBJ2-5	TGTGCCAGCAGCCCGGGGGGGACGGAGACCCAGTACTTC	CASSPGGTETQYF
TRBV6-5	NA	NA	TRBJ2-2	TGTGCCACCACCTGGGGTCGGCTGGGAGCCGGGGAGCTGTTTTTT	CATTWGRLGAGELFF
TRBV28	NA	NA	TRBJ2-1	TGTGCCAGCAGTCCCTTGACTAGTTGGTCCTACAATGAGCAGTTCTTC	CASSPLTSWSYNEQFF
TRBV7-2	NA	TRBD2	TRBJ2-1	TGTGCCAGCAGCTTACTACTAGCGAACTACAATGAGCAGTTCTTC	CASSLLLANYNEQFF
TRBV19	once	TRBD1	TRBJ2-7	TGTGCCAGTAGTATTGCCGGGACAGCTCTCTACGAGCAGTACTTC	CASSIAGTALYEQYF
TRBV2	NA	NA	TRBJ2-5	TGTGCCAGCAGCGTACCTAGGCAGACCCAGTACTTC	CASSVPRQTQYF
TRBV19	NA	TRBD1	TRBJ1-6	TGTGCCAGTAGTCCCGACAGGGGACATAATTCACCCCTCCACTTT	CASSPDRGHNSPLHF
TRBV7-2	NA	NA	TRBJ2-1	TGTGCCAGCAGATCCACTCTGGGCGATGAGCAGTTCTTC	CASRSTLGDEQFF
TRBV6-6	NA	NA	TRBJ2-6	TGTGCCAGCAGCCCCCGGGGGTTTGGGGCCAACGTCCTGACTTTC	CASSPRGFGANVLTF
TRBV7-9	once	TRBD2	TRBJ2-3	TGTGCCAGCAGCCTTGGACTGGGGGGGGCAGATACGCAGTATTTT	CASSLGLGGADTQYF
TRBV30	NA	NA	TRBJ2-1	TGTGCCTGGAGCAGGGCATCGTACAATGAGCAGTTCTTC	CAWSRASYNEQFF
TRBV6-5	NA	TRBD2	TRBJ2-1	TGTGCCAGCAGTTCGATACTAGCGGGGAGGCCTGAGCAGTTCTTC	CASSSILAGRPEQFF
TRBV10-3	NA	TRBD2	TRBJ2-1	TGTGCCATCAGTGACCCTAGCTCCTACCGCAGCGGGAGTTTCTACAATGAGCAGTTCTTC	CAISDPSSYRSGSFYNEQFF
TRBV19	NA	NA	TRBJ2-6	TGTGCCAGTAGTAACAGGGCATCTGGGGCCAACGTCCTGACTTTC	CASSNRASGANVLTF
TRBV19	NA	NA	TRBJ1-1	TGTGCCAGTAGTATAGATCGTGGACCAGGAGGTGAAGCTTTCTTT	CASSIDRGPGGEAFF
TRBV7-3	NA	NA	TRBJ2-7	TGTGCCAGCAGCTCGGGGGGCTTGGGTTACGAGCAGTACTTC	CASSSGGLGYEQYF
TRBV7-2	once	TRBD2	TRBJ2-5	TGTGCCAGCAGCTTAAGCGGGGGCATGGAGACCCAGTACTTC	CASSLSGGMETQYF
TRBV5-8	NA	TRBD2	TRBJ2-3	TGTGCCAGCACCTGGGACTACACTAGCACAGATACGCAGTATTTT	CASTWDYTSTDTQYF
TRBV6-4	NA	NA	TRBJ1-1	TGTGCCAGCAGTCCCCGGGGGAAGTGGCAGGCGAACACTGAAGCTTTCTTT	CASSPRGKWQANTEAFF
TRBV5-1	few	TRBD1	TRBJ1-2	TGCGCCAGCAGTTCCCCAGGGGGCGGCTATGGCTACACCTTC	CASSSPGGGYGYTF
TRBV2	NA	NA	TRBJ2-3	TGTGCCAGCAGTGAAAGAAAGGGGGTCACAGATACGCAGTATTTT	CASSERKGVTDTQYF
TRBV5-5	few	NA	TRBJ2-1	TGTGCCAGCAGCTCTACCACAGGGGCTAGCGTGGAGCAGTTCTTC	CASSSTTGASVEQFF
TRBV24-1	NA	NA	TRBJ2-7	TGTGCCACCAGTGATTACAGGGCCCATTGCCTAGGGTTCGGATACGAGCAGTACTTC	CATSDYRAHCLGFGYEQYF
TRBV6-5	NA	TRBD1	TRBJ1-1	TGTGCCAGCAGTTACTCGACAGGGGTGAGGAACACTGAAGCTTTCTTT	CASSYSTGVRNTEAFF
TRBV30	NA	TRBD2	TRBJ2-3	TGTGCCTGGAGTGTCCTGGGAAGCGGGAGTAGCACAGATACGCAGTATTTT	CAWSVLGSGSSTDTQYF